The clone carrying this TCR beta chain was observed many times. What it binds is not known. This sample is drawn from a study of post-analysis software for immune sequencing data. The overall study: The courses of disease that were included comprised relapsing-remitting, secondary progressive and progressive-relapsing multiple sclerosis.

Prepared TCR beta cDNA libraries contained unique molecular identifiers. T cells numbering about 0.95 to 11 million gave rise to 500,000 to 600,000 cDNA molecules. TCRdb reprocessed the PCR reads via MiXCR and lists one record per CDR3 protein. In the table there are 170,000 or so distinct CDR3 sequences, 30% of which are singletons. J gave up 6 bases and V 3 bases, and 19 bases lay outside the gene matches. The CDR3 is made up of 21 amino acids. CDR1 and CDR2 (germline): LGHDT, YNNKEL (reference sequence). General study points: Pronounced co-clustering by F measure was evident among identically batched samples. Significantly lower normalized Chao1 diversity was found in patients with multiple sclerosis relative to controls. The study found TRBV5-6, TRBV5-1 and TRBV20-1 among a few TRBV segments more frequent in patients than controls.

The chain carries TRBV3-1 and TRBJ2-1, with 14 bases lining up with TRBD2. The sequence came from a girl under 18 with multiple sclerosis. The sequencing sample was made of blood. The CDR3 DNA follows: TGTGCCAGCAGCCAGTTAGGGAGCCAAGGGACTAGCGGGAGATTACGCAATGAGCAGTTCTTC. Translated, it gives CASSQLGSQGTSGRLRNEQFF.